The T cell receptor (beta chain) described here comes from a study of blood T cell repertoires in COVID-19. Study-level information: From the United States, Italy and Spain came samples of acute and convalescent COVID-19.

V lost 0 bases and J 7 bases, leaving 18 bases between the germline ends. The CDR3 is made up of 16 amino acids. Germline values: CDR1 MNHEY, CDR2 SVGAGI. As processed by the authors: Amplified reference gene primers provided the basis for estimating nucleated cell counts. The repertoire was sequenced with immunoSEQ multiplex PCR; TCRdb's copy has only in-frame clones and lacks some. That table is the source of V, J and clone size, and D and trimming were worked out from the DNA. This repertoire shows 15,000 or so clones, roughly 82% found once; its top ten account for approximately 20%. The V call is TRBV6-5, the J call TRBJ1-1; possible D gene TRBD1, 5 bases. The sequence was obtained from a man at least 80 years old with active COVID-19. Sequencing was carried out using peripheral blood. CDR3 loop: CASSYSVGIWGGEAFF. In DNA form, the CDR3 reads TGTGCCAGCAGTTACTCGGTTGGCATATGGGGGGGTGAAGCTTTCTTT.